A single sample is the source of the 25 T cell receptor beta chains below, sequenced in a study of control samples from healthy donors and cancer patients. Here immunoSEQ multiplex PCR was the method, and the copy in TCRdb shows in-frame clones only, minus some. The table records 75,000 to 100,000 clones, roughly 91% of them present only once. Sequencing used blood. These receptors were collected from a man aged 50 to 59 in good health.

V and J are TRBV30 and TRBJ1-1; D possibly corresponds to TRBD1 (5 bases). The CDR3 extends over 13 amino acids. With 3 bases removed from V and 5 bases from J, the gap between germline ends came to 13 bases. Germline CDR1 and CDR2: GTSNPN and SVGIG (reference sequence). The CDR3 sequence is CAWRSTDRTEAFF. In nucleotides, the CDR3 is TGTGCCTGGAGGTCGACAGACCGGACTGAAGCTTTCTTT.

Concerning this clone: The same CDR3 can be traced to other DNA sequences in this sample. This chain connects TRBV6-1 to TRBJ1-1; no clear D gene. The V gene's germline CDR1 is MNHNS and CDR2 SASEGT. The CDR3 is made up of 15 amino acids. Trimming left V 3 bases short and J 5 bases short, with 16 bases between. This chain's CDR3 is CASSEVGGWGTEAFF. The CDR3, as DNA: TGTGCCAGCAGTGAGGTCGGCGGGTGGGGAACTGAAGCTTTCTTT.

The rearrangement joins TRBV2 to TRBJ1-1, with 8 bases identical to TRBD1. The ends lost 6 bases at V and 3 bases at J; junction bases unmatched: 6. The CDR3 spans 14 residues. CDR1 is SNHLY, CDR2 FYNNEI, per germline. The DNA of the CDR3 is TGTGCCAGCAGACGGACAGGGACCGACACTGAAGCTTTCTTT. It codes for CASRRTGTDTEAFF.

The V and J genes are TRBV6-5 and TRBJ1-2, with no clear D. Trimming stripped 7 bases from V and 4 bases from J, with 7 bases between. The CDR3 is 11 amino acids. The germline gives CDR1 MNHEY, CDR2 SVGAGI. Here the CDR3 DNA reads TGTGCCAGCACCCTCGGCTATGGCTACACCTTC. This gives the protein CASTLGYGYTF.

The V and J genes are TRBV5-6 and TRBJ1-3, with D possibly TRBD1 on 5 matching bases. Trimming pared 2 bases from V and 3 bases from J, leaving 9 bases between. This CDR3 spans 14 amino acids. The germline CDR1 and CDR2 sequences are SGHDT and YYEEEE. The chain's CDR3 is CASSFGGYGNTIYF. CDR3 coding DNA: TGTGCCAGCAGCTTTGGGGGGTATGGAAACACCATATATTTT. The variable domain in full, completed from reference TRBV5-6 and TRBJ1-3, reads DAGVTQSPTHLIKTRGQQVTLRCSPKSGHDTVSWYQQALGQGPQFIFQYYEEEERQRGNFPDRFSGHQFPNYSSELNVNALLLGDSALYLCASSFGGYGNTIYFGEGSWLTVV.

The DNA for the CDR3 is TGTGCCAGTAGTATAGGAGGCACCCTTGCTGAAGCTTTCTTT. Residues: CASSIGGTLAEAFF. This chain connects TRBV19 to TRBJ1-1; D is ambiguous. V dropped 1 base and J dropped 6 bases, with 12 bases sitting between them. The CDR3 consists of 14 residues. Germline loops: CDR1 LNHDA, CDR2 SQIVND (reference sequence).

The gene calls are TRBV13 and TRBJ2-5; 10 bases match TRBD2. From germline, CDR1 is PRHDT and CDR2 FYEKMQ (reference sequence). Trimming removed 5 bases from V and 1 base from J; junction bases left unmatched: 1. This CDR3 is 14 amino acids long. CDR3 sequence: CASSTSGIQETQYF. In DNA form, the CDR3 reads TGTGCCAGCAGCACTAGCGGGATCCAAGAGACCCAGTACTTC.

V gene TRBV25-1 combines with J gene TRBJ2-7; no reliable D call. This CDR3 spans 13 amino acids. The germline CDR1 and CDR2 sequences are MGHDK and SYGVNS. V was shortened by 5 bases and J by 4 bases, with 12 bases between the two germline ends. The CDR3 nucleotides read TGTGCCAGCAGTAAGCAGGAACGTTACGAGCAGTACTTC. This codes for CASSKQERYEQYF.

The V and J genes are TRBV18 and TRBJ2-7; 7 nucleotides align to TRBD1. Per the germline V gene, CDR1 is KGHSH and CDR2 is LQKENI. The CDR3 extends over 14 amino acids. Unmatched junction bases numbered 5, after V lost 3 bases and J lost 3 bases. The chain's CDR3 is CASSPRQGVYEQYF. The CDR3, as DNA: TGTGCCAGCTCACCTCGGCAGGGGGTCTACGAGCAGTACTTC.

The chain uses TRBV10-3 and TRBJ1-5; D may be TRBD1 (6 bases). CDR3 length: 12 amino acids. V lost 8 bases to trimming and J lost 9 bases, with 14 bases between them. CDR1 is ENHRY, CDR2 SYGVKD, per germline. The CDR3 sequence is CAIGAGDGPQHF. The CDR3 DNA is TGTGCCATCGGGGCAGGGGACGGGCCCCAGCATTTT.

The chain uses TRBV11-2 and TRBJ2-1; D perhaps matches TRBD1 (6 bases). Looked up from germline, CDR1 is SGHAT and CDR2 is FQNNGV. Between the trimmed V and J ends, which lost 8 bases and 8 bases, there was a span of 10 bases. The CDR3 loop spans 11 amino acids. The CDR3 sequence: CASDEGDEQFF. The CDR3 DNA follows: TGTGCCAGCGATGAGGGGGATGAGCAGTTCTTC.

This clone was counted a few times. The V gene is TRBV14, the J gene TRBJ1-6, with D hard to call. This CDR3 is built from 12 residues. V shed 5 bases and J shed 10 bases, with 9 bases lying between them. The germline V gene encodes CDR1 SGHDN and CDR2 FVKESK. CDR3 DNA: TGTGCCAGCAGCTTCCGCAGGTCACCCCTCCACTTT. Translation gives CASSFRRSPLHF.

The chain uses TRBV19 and TRBJ1-5; D possibly corresponds to TRBD1 (5 bases). V lost 2 bases and J 6 bases, leaving 8 bases between the germline ends. Looked up from germline, CDR1 is LNHDA and CDR2 is SQIVND (reference sequence). This CDR3 region has 13 residues. The CDR3 nucleotides are TGTGCCAGTAGTATACAGGGCGGTCAGCCCCAGCATTTT. Residues: CASSIQGGQPQHF.

On this clone: Other DNA sequences in the same sample also yield this CDR3. The chain has TRBV6-1 and TRBJ1-3; D gene unclear. Trimming stripped 0 bases from V and 4 bases from J, with 10 bases between. This CDR3 contains 15 residues. Germline V gene data show CDR1 as MNHNS and CDR2 as SASEGT. The CDR3 region has the DNA TGTGCCAGCAGTGAAGCGGGGAGGGCCGGAAACACCATATATTTT. Residues: CASSEAGRAGNTIYF.

The chain combines TRBV20-1 with TRBJ1-1, with D unresolved. The CDR3 totals 13 residues. Germline V gives CDR1 DFQATT, CDR2 SNEGSKA (reference sequence). With 3 bases removed from V and 1 base from J, the gap between germline ends came to 9 bases. This CDR3 reads CSASVGWNTEAFF. Written as DNA, the CDR3 is TGCAGTGCTAGTGTGGGTTGGAACACTGAAGCTTTCTTT.

The V and J genes are TRBV28 and TRBJ1-2, with D perhaps matching TRBD1 (5 bases). The CDR3 is 15 amino acids. The V end was cut by 4 bases, the J end by 0 bases, with 12 bases between. CDR1 MDHEN and CDR2 SYDVKM come from the germline V gene. This CDR3 reads CASSSPGGANYGYTF. The CDR3 region has the DNA TGTGCCAGCAGTTCCCCGGGGGGAGCTAACTATGGCTACACCTTC.

This chain uses TRBV7-9 with TRBJ2-1; TRBD1 agrees at 7 bases. Trimming took 6 bases from V and 3 from J; bases not matched to a gene: 11. The length of the CDR3 is 16 residues. The germline V gene has CDR1 SEHNR and CDR2 FQNEAQ (reference sequence). The CDR3 loop is CASRNGITGDYNEQFF. CDR3 DNA: TGTGCCAGCAGGAATGGAATCACAGGGGACTACAATGAGCAGTTCTTC.

The chain recombines TRBV7-8 with TRBJ1-5; D is unresolved. Germline-derived CDR1 and CDR2 are SGHVS and FQNEAQ. V was trimmed by 5 bases and J by 1 base, leaving 3 bases between them. The CDR3 totals 12 residues. The CDR3 region has the DNA TGTGCCAGCAGCGAAAGCAATCAGCCCCAGCATTTT. Its protein product is CASSESNQPQHF. Looking up the rest from reference TRBV7-8 and TRBJ1-5 gives the full variable domain: GAGVSQSPRYKVAKRGQDVALRCDPISGHVSLFWYQQALGQGPEFLTYFQNEAQLDKSGLPSDRFFAERPEGSVSTLKIQRTQQEDSAVYLCASSESNQPQHFGDGTRLSIL.

The chain carries TRBV7-9 and TRBJ2-1; the match to TRBD1 covers 9 bases. Germline CDR1 and CDR2: SEHNR and FQNEAQ (reference sequence). The ends lost 5 bases at V and 7 bases at J; junction bases unmatched: 9. The CDR3 consists of 15 residues. CDR3 in DNA: TGTGCCAGCAGCCTGGACAGGGGCAATTTGAATGAGCAGTTCTTC. Protein: CASSLDRGNLNEQFF. Together with reference TRBV7-9 and TRBJ2-1, the CDR3 gives the full variable domain: DTGVSQNPRHKITKRGQNVTFRCDPISEHNRLYWYRQTLGQGPEFLTYFQNEAQLEKSRLLSDRFSAERPKGSFSTLEIQRTEQGDSAMYLCASSLDRGNLNEQFFGPGTRLTVL.

CDR3 in DNA: TGTGCCATCAGTGAACTCCAGAACTACGAGCAGTACTTC. It translates to CAISELQNYEQYF. The chain employs TRBV10-3 and TRBJ2-7; D not resolved. Germline lookup yields CDR1 ENHRY and CDR2 SYGVKD. V shed 3 bases and J shed 3 bases, with 9 bases lying between them. The CDR3 totals 13 residues.

The genes are TRBV4-1 and TRBJ1-2; 9 bases are shared with TRBD1. CDR1 is MGHRA and CDR2 is YSYEKL in the germline V gene. This CDR3 has 14 amino acids. With 6 bases clipped from V and 3 bases from J, the junction kept 5 bases outside the gene matches. CDR3 protein: CASSWDREDYGYTF. The CDR3 region has the DNA TGCGCCAGCAGTTGGGACAGGGAAGACTATGGCTACACCTTC.

The J gene is TRBJ2-1, the V gene TRBV5-6, with D maybe TRBD1 (5 bases). V was shortened by 2 bases and J by 4 bases, with 10 bases between the two germline ends. The CDR3 is 14 residues long. Germline lookup yields CDR1 SGHDT and CDR2 YYEEEE. CDR3 sequence reads: CASSFLRDYNEQFF. In DNA form, the CDR3 reads TGTGCCAGCAGCTTCCTCAGGGATTACAATGAGCAGTTCTTC.

This sequence joins TRBV7-8 and TRBJ1-6, with D unresolved. Germline CDR1 is SGHVS and CDR2 is FQNEAQ. V was clipped by 4 bases and J by 6 bases, with 16 bases between them. The length of the CDR3 is 16 residues. CDR3 protein: CASSSMPGHLNSPLHF. CDR3 nucleotide sequence: TGTGCCAGCAGCTCAATGCCGGGCCACCTTAATTCACCCCTCCACTTT.

This chain joins TRBV7-2 and TRBJ2-7, with D possibly being TRBD1 (5 bases). Trimming removed 3 bases from V and 3 bases from J, with 15 bases in between. In germline, CDR1 is SGHTA, CDR2 FQGNSA. The CDR3 has 15 amino acids. Written as DNA, the CDR3 is TGTGCCAGCAGCTTCTTTCTGGACACTCGCTACGAGCAGTACTTC. Amino acids: CASSFFLDTRYEQYF. The whole variable domain, remainder taken from reference TRBV7-2 and TRBJ2-7, is GAGVSQSPSNKVTEKGKDVELRCDPISGHTALYWYRQSLGQGLEFLIYFQGNSAPDKSGLPSDRFSAERTGGSVSTLTIQRTQQEDSAVYLCASSFFLDTRYEQYFGPGTRLTVT.

The chain uses TRBV6-5 and TRBJ1-1, with D unclear. The V gene lost 8 bases and the J gene lost 1 base, with 14 bases spanning the gap. The CDR3 has 14 amino acids. Germline CDR1 MNHEY, CDR2 SVGAGI. The chain's CDR3 is CASLTAGSNTEAFF. Here the CDR3 DNA reads TGTGCCAGCCTGACCGCCGGGTCGAACACTGAAGCTTTCTTT.